One and the same sample provided the 14 T cell receptor beta chains below, sequenced in a study of control samples from healthy donors and cancer patients. The repertoire was sequenced with immunoSEQ multiplex PCR; TCRdb's copy has only in-frame clones and lacks some. The repertoire holds around 50,000 clones, 85% to 95% seen once, with approximately 0.95% in the top ten. Sequenced material: PBMCs. The receptors shown here come from a man aged 25-45 years with colorectal cancer.

The chain couples TRBV7-2 to TRBJ2-3; the match to TRBD2 covers 10 bases. Germline lookup yields CDR1 SGHTA and CDR2 FQGNSA. This CDR3 is built from 16 residues. The V segment lost 2 bases and the J segment 4 bases; nucleotides outside the gene matches: 6. The CDR3 sequence is CASSLHSSGSADTQYF. CDR3 bases: TGTGCCAGCAGCTTACATTCTAGCGGGAGCGCAGATACGCAGTATTTT.

The V gene is TRBV5-1, the J gene TRBJ2-7, with TRBD2 matching 11 bases. The V segment lost 3 bases and the J segment 2 bases; nucleotides outside the gene matches: 7. This CDR3 has 16 amino acids. Germline CDR1 reads SGHRS; CDR2 reads YFSETQ. CDR3 region: CASSWATSGGTYEQYF. CDR3 in DNA: TGCGCCAGCAGCTGGGCCACTAGCGGGGGTACCTACGAGCAGTACTTC.

The V call is TRBV6-5, the J call TRBJ1-5; 7 bases are shared with TRBD1. The germline CDR1 and CDR2 sequences are MNHEY and SVGAGI. Trimming cost V 6 bases and J 7 bases; bases outside gene matches: 12. The CDR3 loop spans 15 amino acids. The CDR3 DNA reads as TGTGCCAGCAGGGGGGAAGGAGGGGGCCGGCAGCCCCAGCATTTT. The encoded protein is CASRGEGGGRQPQHF.

The chain carries TRBV12-3 or TRBV12-4 and TRBJ2-7; weak D call: TRBD1 (5 bases). V was clipped by 3 bases and J by 6 bases, with 12 bases between them. This CDR3 region has 13 residues. CDR3 DNA: TGTGCCAGCAGTTTCTCAGGGTACGGCGAGCAGTACTTC. It translates to CASSFSGYGEQYF.

This rearrangement joins TRBV6-2 or TRBV6-3 to TRBJ1-5; D is unclear. Germline loops: CDR1 MNHEY, CDR2 SVGEGT. CDR3 length: 16 amino acids. The V end lost 2 bases, the J end lost 9 bases, and 20 bases lay between the germline ends. CDR3 loop: CASSYVAGGVHRPQHF. CDR3 sequence (DNA): TGTGCCAGCAGTTACGTGGCGGGCGGAGTCCATCGGCCCCAGCATTTT.

The chain couples TRBV11-2 to TRBJ1-6; the D gene is possibly TRBD1 (5 bases). Germline CDR1 and CDR2: SGHAT and FQNNGV. The CDR3 has 16 residues. Trimming cost V 1 base and J 8 bases, with 15 bases left between them. CDR3: CASSLGRGVRDSPLHF. The CDR3 DNA is TGTGCCAGCAGCTTAGGTAGGGGAGTTCGCGATTCACCCCTCCACTTT. The full variable domain, its missing parts supplied by reference TRBV11-2 and TRBJ1-6, is EAGVAQSPRYKIIEKRQSVAFWCNPISGHATLYWYQQILGQGPKLLIQFQNNGVVDDSQLPKDRFSAERLKGVDSTLKIQPAKLEDSAVYLCASSLGRGVRDSPLHFGNGTRLTVT.

The chain uses TRBV19 and TRBJ1-1; a weak D match, TRBD1 (6 bases). V was cut by 4 bases and J by 1 base, with 16 bases left in between. Germline CDR1 LNHDA, CDR2 SQIVND (reference sequence). This CDR3 spans 16 amino acids. DNA for the CDR3: TGTGCCAGTAGTACGCGGACAGTAATTTCGAACACTGAAGCTTTCTTT. Translation: CASSTRTVISNTEAFF.

The chain employs TRBV18 and TRBJ1-6; D is ambiguous. The CDR3 has 12 amino acids. Looked up from germline, CDR1 is KGHSH and CDR2 is LQKENI. V was pared by 2 bases and J by 5 bases, with 1 base between. In DNA form, the CDR3 reads TGTGCCAGCTCACCAGATAATTCACCCCTCCACTTT. Its translation: CASSPDNSPLHF.

The chain has TRBV7-2 and TRBJ1-1, with unresolved D. V was shortened by 3 bases and J by 1 base, with 12 bases between the two germline ends. The CDR3 loop spans 15 amino acids. CDR1 is SGHTA and CDR2 is FQGNSA in the germline V gene. For the CDR3, the DNA is TGTGCCAGCAGCTTCTTTGGATCTGGGAACACTGAAGCTTTCTTT. The encoded protein is CASSFFGSGNTEAFF.

The J gene is TRBJ2-3, the V gene TRBV11-2; no firm D call. Trimming cost V 3 bases and J 0 bases, with 16 bases left between them. This CDR3 contains 17 residues. Germline V gives CDR1 SGHAT, CDR2 FQNNGV. CDR3: CASSFTPLSSSTDTQYF. DNA for the CDR3: TGTGCCAGCAGCTTCACCCCCTTGTCCAGTAGCACAGATACGCAGTATTTT. Full variable domain (rest looked up from reference TRBV11-2 and TRBJ2-3): EAGVAQSPRYKIIEKRQSVAFWCNPISGHATLYWYQQILGQGPKLLIQFQNNGVVDDSQLPKDRFSAERLKGVDSTLKIQPAKLEDSAVYLCASSFTPLSSSTDTQYFGPGTRLTVL.

This chain uses TRBV19 with TRBJ1-1; D is undetermined. V lost 3 bases, J lost 3 bases, and 14 bases lay in between. The CDR3 contains 15 residues. CDR1 and CDR2 (germline): LNHDA, SQIVND (reference sequence). The DNA of the CDR3 is TGTGCCAGTAGTATCGGGGTGAATCTGGACACTGAAGCTTTCTTT. It codes for CASSIGVNLDTEAFF.

This chain links TRBV27 with TRBJ2-5; D ambiguous. This CDR3 region has 15 residues. Germline lookup yields CDR1 MNHEY and CDR2 SMNVEV (reference sequence). The V and J ends lost 5 bases and 0 bases respectively, with 13 bases between them. CDR3 sequence: CASSPLELYQETQYF. The DNA of the CDR3 is TGTGCCAGCAGTCCCCTCGAACTGTACCAAGAGACCCAGTACTTC.

The chain combines TRBV30 with TRBJ2-7, with D unresolved. Trimming removed 0 bases at V and 3 bases at J, with 6 bases between. This CDR3 has 12 residues. Germline values: CDR1 GTSNPN, CDR2 SVGIG (reference sequence). The CDR3: CAWSVTDYEQYF. The CDR3 DNA reads TGTGCCTGGAGTGTCACCGACTACGAGCAGTACTTC. The complete variable domain, with remaining parts taken from reference TRBV30 and TRBJ2-7, reads SQTIHQWPATLVQPVGSPLSLECTVEGTSNPNLYWYRQAAGRGLQLLFYSVGIGQISSEVPQNLSASRPQDRQFILSSKKLLLSDSGFYLCAWSVTDYEQYFGPGTRLTVT.

The chain combines TRBV9 with TRBJ2-1; D is tentatively TRBD1 or TRBD2 (6 bases each). The V gene lost 0 bases and the J gene lost 6 bases, with 16 bases spanning the gap. CDR1 is SGDLS, CDR2 YYNGEE, per germline. The CDR3 runs to 16 residues. CDR3 sequence reads: CASSVGGAEATNEQFF. The CDR3 DNA reads as TGTGCCAGCAGCGTAGGGGGGGCTGAGGCCACCAATGAGCAGTTCTTC.